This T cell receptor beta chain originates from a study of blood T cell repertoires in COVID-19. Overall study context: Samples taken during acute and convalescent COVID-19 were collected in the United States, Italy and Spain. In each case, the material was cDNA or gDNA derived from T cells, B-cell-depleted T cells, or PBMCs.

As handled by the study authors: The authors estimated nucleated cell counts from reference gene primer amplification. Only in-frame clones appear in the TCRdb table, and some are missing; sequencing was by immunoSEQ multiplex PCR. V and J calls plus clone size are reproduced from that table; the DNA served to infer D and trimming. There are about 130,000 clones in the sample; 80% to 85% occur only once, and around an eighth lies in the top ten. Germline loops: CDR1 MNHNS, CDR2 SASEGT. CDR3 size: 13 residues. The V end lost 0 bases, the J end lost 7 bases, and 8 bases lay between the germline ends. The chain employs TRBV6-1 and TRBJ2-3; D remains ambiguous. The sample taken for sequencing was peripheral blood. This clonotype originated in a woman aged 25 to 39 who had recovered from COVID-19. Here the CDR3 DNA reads TGTGCCAGCAGTGAAGCCCCCCGGTATACGCAGTATTTT. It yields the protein CASSEAPRYTQYF.